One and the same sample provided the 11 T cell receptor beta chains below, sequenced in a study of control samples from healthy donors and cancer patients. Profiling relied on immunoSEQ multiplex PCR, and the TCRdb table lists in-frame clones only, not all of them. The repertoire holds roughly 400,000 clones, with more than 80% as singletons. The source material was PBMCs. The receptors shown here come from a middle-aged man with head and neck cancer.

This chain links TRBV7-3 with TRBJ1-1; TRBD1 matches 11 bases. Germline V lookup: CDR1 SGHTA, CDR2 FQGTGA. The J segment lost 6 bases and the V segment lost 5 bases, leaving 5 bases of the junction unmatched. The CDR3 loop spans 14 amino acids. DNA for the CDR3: TGTGCCAGCAGCCGGACAGGGGGCCGGGCTGAAGCTTTCTTT. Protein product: CASSRTGGRAEAFF.

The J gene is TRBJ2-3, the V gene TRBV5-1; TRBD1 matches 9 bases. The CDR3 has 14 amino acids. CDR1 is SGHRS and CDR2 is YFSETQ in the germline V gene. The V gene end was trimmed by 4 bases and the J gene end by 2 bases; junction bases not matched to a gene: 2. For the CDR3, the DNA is TGCGCCAGCAGCCGGGACAGGGACACAGATACGCAGTATTTT. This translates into CASSRDRDTDTQYF.

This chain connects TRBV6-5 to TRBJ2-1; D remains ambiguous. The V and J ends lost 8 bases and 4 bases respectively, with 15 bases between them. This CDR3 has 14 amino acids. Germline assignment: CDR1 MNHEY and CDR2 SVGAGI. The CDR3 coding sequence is TGTGCCAGCGAGAGTGTAGTAGGGTACAATGAGCAGTTCTTC. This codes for CASESVVGYNEQFF.

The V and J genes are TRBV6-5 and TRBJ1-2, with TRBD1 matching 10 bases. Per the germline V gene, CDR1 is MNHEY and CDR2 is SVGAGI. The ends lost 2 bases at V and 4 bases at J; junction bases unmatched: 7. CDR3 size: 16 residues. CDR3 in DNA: TGTGCCAGCAGTTACCGAGGACAGGGGGGTACCTATGGCTACACCTTC. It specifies CASSYRGQGGTYGYTF.

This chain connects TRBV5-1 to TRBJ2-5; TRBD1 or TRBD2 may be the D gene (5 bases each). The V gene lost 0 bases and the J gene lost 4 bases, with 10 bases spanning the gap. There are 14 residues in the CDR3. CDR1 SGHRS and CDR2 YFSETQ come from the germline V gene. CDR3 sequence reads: CASSLDGARETQYF. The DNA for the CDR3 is TGCGCCAGCAGCTTGGACGGGGCCCGAGAGACCCAGTACTTC.

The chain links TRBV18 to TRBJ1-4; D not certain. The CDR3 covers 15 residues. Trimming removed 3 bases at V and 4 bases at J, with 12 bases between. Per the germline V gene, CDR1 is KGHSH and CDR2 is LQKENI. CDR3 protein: CASSPRDAGNEKLFF. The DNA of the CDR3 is TGTGCCAGCTCACCGAGAGATGCCGGTAATGAAAAACTGTTTTTT. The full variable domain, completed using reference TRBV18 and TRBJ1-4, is NAGVMQNPRHLVRRRGQEARLRCSPMKGHSHVYWYRQLPEEGLKFMVYLQKENIIDESGMPKERFSAEFPKEGPSILRIQQVVRGDSAAYFCASSPRDAGNEKLFFGSGTQLSVL.

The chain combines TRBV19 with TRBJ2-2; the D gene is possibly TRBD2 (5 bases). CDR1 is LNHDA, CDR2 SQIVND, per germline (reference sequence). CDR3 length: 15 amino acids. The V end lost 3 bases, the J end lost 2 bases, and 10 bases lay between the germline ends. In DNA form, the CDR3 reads TGTGCCAGTAGTATGGTAGAGGGAAACACCGGGGAGCTGTTTTTT. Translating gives CASSMVEGNTGELFF.

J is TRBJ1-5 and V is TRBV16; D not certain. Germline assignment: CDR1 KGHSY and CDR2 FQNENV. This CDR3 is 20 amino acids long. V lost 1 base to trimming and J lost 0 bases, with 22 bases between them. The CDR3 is CASSQLGRNTRIYSNQPQHF. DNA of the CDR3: TGTGCCAGCAGCCAATTGGGCAGGAATACCCGAATTTATAGCAATCAGCCCCAGCATTTT.

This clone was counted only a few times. The DNA for the CDR3 is TGTGCCAGCAGGGGGGGTAGGGGGCGCGTCAAGAACCAGCCCCAGCATTTT. Encoded protein: CASRGGRGRVKNQPQHF. V is TRBV28 and J is TRBJ1-5; 7 bases match TRBD1. The germline V gene has CDR1 MDHEN and CDR2 SYDVKM. The CDR3 has 17 residues. V lost 6 bases, J lost 7 bases, and 18 bases stayed unmatched. Complete variable domain (other parts from reference TRBV28 and TRBJ1-5): DVKVTQSSRYLVKRTGEKVFLECVQDMDHENMFWYRQDPGLGLRLIYFSYDVKMKEKGDIPEGYSVSREKKERFSLILESASTNQTSMYLCASRGGRGRVKNQPQHFGDGTRLSIL.

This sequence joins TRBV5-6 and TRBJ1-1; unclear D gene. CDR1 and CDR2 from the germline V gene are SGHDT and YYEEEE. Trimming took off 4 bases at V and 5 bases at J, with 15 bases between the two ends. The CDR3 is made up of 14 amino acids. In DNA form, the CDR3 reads TGTGCCAGCAGCCCGTTTGAGGCGAGGACTGAAGCTTTCTTT. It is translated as CASSPFEARTEAFF.

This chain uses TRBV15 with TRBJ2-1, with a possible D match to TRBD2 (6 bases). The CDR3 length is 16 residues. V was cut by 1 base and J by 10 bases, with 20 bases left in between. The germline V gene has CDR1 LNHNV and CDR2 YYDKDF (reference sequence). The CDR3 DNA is TGTGCCACCAGCAGAGTAAGGACTAACCGAGGGGAGGAGCAGTTCTTC. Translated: CATSRVRTNRGEEQFF.